This T cell receptor (beta chain) appears in the sequencing data of a study of control samples from healthy donors and cancer patients. Data came from immunoSEQ multiplex PCR; TCRdb stores just in-frame clones and leaves some out. The table records over 100,000 clones, around 92% of them present only once. The CDR3 totals 16 residues. Germline V gene data show CDR1 as MRHNA and CDR2 as SNTAGT. V gave up 2 bases and J gave up 4 bases; unmatched junction bases: 7. The sample consisted of blood. This sequence was found in a woman in her forties or fifties in good health. J is TRBJ1-5 and V is TRBV6-4; 8 bases line up with TRBD1. The CDR3 region has the DNA TGTGCCAGCAGTGACCCCGACAGGGGTGAAAATCAGCCCCAGCATTTT. It is translated as CASSDPDRGENQPQHF.